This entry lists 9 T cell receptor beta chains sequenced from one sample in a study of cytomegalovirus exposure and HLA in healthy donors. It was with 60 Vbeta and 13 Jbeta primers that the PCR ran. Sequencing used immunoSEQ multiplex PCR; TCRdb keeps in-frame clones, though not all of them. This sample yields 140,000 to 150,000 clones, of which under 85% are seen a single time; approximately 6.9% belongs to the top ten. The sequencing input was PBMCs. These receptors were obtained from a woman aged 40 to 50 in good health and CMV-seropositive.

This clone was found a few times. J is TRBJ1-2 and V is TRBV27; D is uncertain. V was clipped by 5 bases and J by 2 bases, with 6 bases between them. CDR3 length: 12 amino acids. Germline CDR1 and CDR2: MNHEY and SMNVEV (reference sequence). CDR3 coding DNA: TGTGCCAGCAGTGAGGGAAACTATGGCTACACCTTC. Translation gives CASSEGNYGYTF.

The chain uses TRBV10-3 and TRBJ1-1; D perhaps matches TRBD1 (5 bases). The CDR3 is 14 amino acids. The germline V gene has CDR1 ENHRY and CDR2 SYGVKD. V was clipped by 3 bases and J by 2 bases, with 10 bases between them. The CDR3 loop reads CAISDQGSNTEAFF. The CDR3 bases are TGTGCCATCAGTGATCAGGGATCAAACACTGAAGCTTTCTTT.

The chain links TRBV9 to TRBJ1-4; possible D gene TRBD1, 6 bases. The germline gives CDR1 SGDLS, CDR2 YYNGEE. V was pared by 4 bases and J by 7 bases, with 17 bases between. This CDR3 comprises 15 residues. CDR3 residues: CASSPRGGPGEKLFF. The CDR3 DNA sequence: TGTGCCAGCAGCCCCCGGGGGGGGCCGGGTGAAAAACTGTTTTTT.

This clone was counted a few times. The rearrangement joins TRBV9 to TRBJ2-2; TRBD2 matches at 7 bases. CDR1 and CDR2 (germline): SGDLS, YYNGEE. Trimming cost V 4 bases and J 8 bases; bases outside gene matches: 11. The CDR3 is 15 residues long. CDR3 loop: CASSILAGGTGELFF. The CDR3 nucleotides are TGTGCCAGCAGCATCTTAGCGGGTGGAACGGGGGAGCTGTTTTTT. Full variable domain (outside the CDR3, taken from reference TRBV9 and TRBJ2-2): DSGVTQTPKHLITATGQRVTLRCSPRSGDLSVYWYQQSLDQGLQFLIQYYNGEERAKGNILERFSAQQFPDLHSELNLSSLELGDSALYFCASSILAGGTGELFFGEGSRLTVL.

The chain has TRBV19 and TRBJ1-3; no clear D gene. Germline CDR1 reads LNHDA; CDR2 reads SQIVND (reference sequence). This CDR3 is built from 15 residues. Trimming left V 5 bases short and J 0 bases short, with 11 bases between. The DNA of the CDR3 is TGTGCCAGTAGTCGCGGGATCAGCTCTGGAAACACCATATATTTT. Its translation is CASSRGISSGNTIYF. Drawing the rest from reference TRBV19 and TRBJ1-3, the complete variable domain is DGGITQSPKYLFRKEGQNVTLSCEQNLNHDAMYWYRQDPGQGLRLIYYSQIVNDFQKGDIAEGYSVSREKKESFPLTVTSAQKNPTAFYLCASSRGISSGNTIYFGEGSWLTVV.

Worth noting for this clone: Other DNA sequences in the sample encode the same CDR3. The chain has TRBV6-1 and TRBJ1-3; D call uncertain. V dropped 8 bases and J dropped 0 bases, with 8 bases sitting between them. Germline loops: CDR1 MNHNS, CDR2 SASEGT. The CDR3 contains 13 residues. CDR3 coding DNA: TGTGCCAGCCGACTTAGCTCTGGAAACACCATATATTTT. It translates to CASRLSSGNTIYF.

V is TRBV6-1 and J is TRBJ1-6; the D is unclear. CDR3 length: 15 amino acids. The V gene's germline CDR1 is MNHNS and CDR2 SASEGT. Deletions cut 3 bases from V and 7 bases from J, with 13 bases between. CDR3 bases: TGTGCCAGCAGTGACAATGCTTCCGAGAATTCACCCCTCCACTTT. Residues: CASSDNASENSPLHF.

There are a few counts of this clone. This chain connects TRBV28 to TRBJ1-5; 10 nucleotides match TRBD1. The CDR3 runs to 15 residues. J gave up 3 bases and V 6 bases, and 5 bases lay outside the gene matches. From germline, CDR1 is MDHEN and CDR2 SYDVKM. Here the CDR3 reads CASRRTGGLNQPQHF. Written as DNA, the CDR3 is TGTGCCAGCAGGAGGACAGGGGGTCTCAATCAGCCCCAGCATTTT.

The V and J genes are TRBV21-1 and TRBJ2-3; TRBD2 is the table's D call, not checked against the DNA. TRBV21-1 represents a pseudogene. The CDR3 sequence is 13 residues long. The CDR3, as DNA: TGTGCCACCCTCCTAGCAAGGACAGATACGCAGTATTTT. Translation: CATLLARTDTQYF.